This T cell receptor beta chain was documented in a study of shared clonotypes between healthy human individuals. The V gene lost 6 bases and the J gene lost 3 bases, with 17 bases spanning the gap. This CDR3 region has 15 residues. CDR1 and CDR2 from the germline V gene are MNHEY and SMNVEV (reference sequence). The protocol was immunoSEQ multiplex PCR, while the TCRdb copy is restricted to in-frame clones and leaves out a portion. The sample gives 550,000 to 850,000 clones, approximately 77% of which show up once; around 1.7% is in the top ten. Points from the study as a whole: Around 4.7% was the fraction of naive CD4 clonotypes found shared across several donors.

Concerning this clone itself: Its specificity is not known.

The chain combines TRBV27 with TRBJ1-1; D ambiguous. The receptor was isolated from a woman under 40 in good health. Sequenced sample: memory CD4+ T cells sorted from blood. Documented subset: CD45RA-negative fraction. The CDR3 region is CASRELDFTDTEAFF. The CDR3 coding sequence is TGTGCCAGCAGAGAACTGGACTTTACGGACACTGAAGCTTTCTTT.